Listed here are 24 T cell receptor beta chains from one sample, sequenced in a study of regulatory T cells in long-lasting Graves disease (dated by TCRdb to about 2021). Library construction relied on multiplex PCR. Sequencing took place on an Illumina HiSeq 4000. TCR beta libraries were built with iRepertoire HTBI primers and Arm-PCR amplification of CDR3 regions. The raw public data were reprocessed by TCRdb itself: fastp quality trimming at Q25, MiXCR clonotype calling, in-frame beta chains only. Identical CDR3 protein sequences are pooled into one entry, listed with their most common genes and DNA. This sample lists hundreds of thousands of distinct CDR3 sequences; about 16% were detected once. The ten most abundant clones make up approximately 25% of the sample. This sample's time point label indicates: newly diagnosed GD, antithyroid drugs for less than 3 months. For both TCR sequencing and RNA sequencing, RNA was extracted from PBMCs using TRIzol.

These data also featured in a second study, about T cells in Graves' hyperthyroidism and ophthalmopathy.

The starting material was peripheral blood mononuclear cells (PBMCs), obtained at new diagnosis, from a patient treated with antithyroid drugs. These receptors were collected from a woman aged 40-60 years with Graves disease. Donor details come from another sample of the same person, matched by shared clones.

The table lists this clonotype with many counts. The chain joins TRBV11-1 to TRBJ1-5, with no clear D. The V end was cut by 4 bases, the J end by 0 bases, with 19 bases between. From germline, CDR1 is SGHAT and CDR2 FQDESV (reference sequence). The CDR3 is made up of 18 amino acids. CDR3 amino acids: CASSSLFQRRYSNQPQHF. In DNA form, the CDR3 reads TGTGCCAGCAGCTCCCTTTTCCAGCGGCGTTATAGCAATCAGCCCCAGCATTTT.

The V and J genes are TRBV6-1 and TRBJ1-4, with TRBD1 matching 8 bases. Trimming removed 5 bases from V and 0 bases from J; junction bases left unmatched: 2. This CDR3 has 15 amino acids. The V gene's germline CDR1 is MNHNS and CDR2 SASEGT. The CDR3 sequence is CASSLQGATNEKLFF. As DNA, the CDR3 is TGTGCCAGCAGTTTACAGGGGGCAACTAATGAAAAACTGTTTTTT.

This clonotype was counted between two and nine times. CDR3 coding DNA: TGTGCCAGCAGTTACACGGGGCGAAACTATGGCTACACCTTC. It codes for CASSYTGRNYGYTF. V and J are TRBV6-2 or TRBV6-3 and TRBJ1-2; D might be TRBD1 (5 bases). Germline V gene sequence: CDR1 MNHEY, CDR2 SVGEGT. The ends were cut back, 2 bases at V and 2 bases at J, with 9 bases in the middle. The CDR3 totals 14 residues.

This clonotype showed up many times. The rearrangement uses TRBV7-3 and TRBJ1-1; unclear D gene. Germline assignment: CDR1 SGHTA and CDR2 FQGTGA. V was clipped by 1 base and J by 11 bases, with 11 bases between them. The CDR3 is made up of 12 amino acids. CDR3 amino acids: CASSLINYTAFF. The CDR3 coding sequence is TGTGCCAGCAGCTTAATCAATTATACGGCTTTCTTT.

This clonotype was counted ten times or more. V is TRBV5-1 and J is TRBJ2-7; maybe TRBD1 (6 bases). V was pared by 0 bases and J by 4 bases, with 11 bases between. Germline V gene sequence: CDR1 SGHRS, CDR2 YFSETQ. This CDR3 has 14 residues. Here the CDR3 DNA reads TGCGCCAGCAGCTTGGAAGGGGGAACTTACGAGCAGTACTTC. This sequence encodes CASSLEGGTYEQYF.

This clonotype came up many times. This chain connects TRBV11-2 to TRBJ1-2; weak D call: TRBD1 (6 bases). The CDR3 is made up of 11 amino acids. Trimming took 7 bases from V and 5 from J, leaving 8 bases between them. Per germline, CDR1 SGHAT and CDR2 FQNNGV. The CDR3 nucleotides are TGTGCCAGCAACCAGGGGTATGGCTACACCTTC. As protein: CASNQGYGYTF.

This clonotype was recorded many times. The rearrangement links TRBV28 to TRBJ1-1; D possibly corresponds to TRBD1 (6 bases). V was pared by 10 bases and J by 4 bases, with 13 bases between. The CDR3 length is 12 residues. Germline values: CDR1 MDHEN, CDR2 SYDVKM. The CDR3 sequence is CATRKGGTEAFF. The CDR3 nucleotides are TGTGCCACCAGGAAAGGGGGCACTGAAGCTTTCTTT.

This clonotype was observed at least ten times. The chain joins TRBV3-1 to TRBJ1-2; possible D gene TRBD1, 6 bases. Germline-derived CDR1 and CDR2 are LGHDT and YNNKEL (reference sequence). Trimming cost V 2 bases and J 3 bases, with 10 bases left between them. The CDR3 runs 14 residues. This chain's CDR3 is CASSQQGIDYGYTF. In nucleotides, the CDR3 is TGTGCCAGCAGCCAACAGGGGATTGACTATGGCTACACCTTC.

CDR3 DNA: TGTGCCAGTAGGGGGATCTCGGGACAAGAGGGCCAAGAGACCCAGTACTTC. It yields the protein CASRGISGQEGQETQYF. The rearrangement uses TRBV19 and TRBJ2-5; D is possibly TRBD1 (6 bases). CDR1 and CDR2 from the germline V gene are LNHDA and SQIVND (reference sequence). The V end was cut by 6 bases, the J end by 1 base, with 21 bases between. The CDR3 contains 17 residues. Looking up the rest from reference TRBV19 and TRBJ2-5 gives the full variable domain: DGGITQSPKYLFRKEGQNVTLSCEQNLNHDAMYWYRQDPGQGLRLIYYSQIVNDFQKGDIAEGYSVSREKKESFPLTVTSAQKNPTAFYLCASRGISGQEGQETQYFGPGTRLLVL.

This clonotype was observed at least ten times. V is TRBV7-8 and J is TRBJ2-4, with TRBD1 matching 7 bases. V lost 4 bases and J lost 0; bases outside the gene matches: 6. CDR1 is SGHVS and CDR2 is FQNEAQ in the germline V gene. There are 16 residues in the CDR3. The CDR3 region is CASSSDRVLAKNIQYF. CDR3 bases: TGTGCCAGCAGCTCCGACAGGGTCCTAGCCAAAAACATTCAGTACTTC.

Worth noting for this clonotype: Since the CDR3 does not end with the conserved phenylalanine or tryptophan, this likely comes from a read error. This rearrangement joins TRBV6-1 to TRBJ2-3; 10 bases are a match to TRBD1. Trimming at V came to 8 bases and at J to 3 bases, leaving 2 bases not matched to a gene. The length of the CDR3 is 13 residues. Germline values: CDR1 MNHNS, CDR2 SASEGT. The CDR3 sequence: CASRQGATDTQYL. As DNA, the CDR3 is TGTGCCAGCCGACAGGGGGCAACAGATACGCAGTATCTT.

This chain connects TRBV18 to TRBJ1-2, with D tentatively TRBD1 (5 bases). The CDR3 is 15 amino acids. Germline V gene data show CDR1 as KGHSH and CDR2 as LQKENI. Trimming removed 3 bases from V and 0 bases from J, with 11 bases in between. In nucleotides, the CDR3 is TGTGCCAGCTCACCGCTAGGACACGCTAACTATGGCTACACCTTC. It translates to CASSPLGHANYGYTF.

The V and J genes are TRBV12-3 or TRBV12-4 and TRBJ2-2; TRBD1 or TRBD2 may be the D gene (5 bases each). V was pared by 6 bases and J by 4 bases, with 18 bases between. CDR3 size: 16 residues. CDR3 residues: CASSPPGPTGTGELFF. CDR3 coding DNA: TGTGCCAGCAGCCCACCGGGACCGACGGGCACCGGGGAGCTGTTTTTT.

The chain combines TRBV7-9 with TRBJ2-3; 9 nucleotides line up with TRBD2. With V trimmed by 5 bases and J by 3 bases, 12 bases remained unmatched. Per germline, CDR1 SEHNR and CDR2 FQNEAQ (reference sequence). There are 17 residues in the CDR3. The CDR3: CASSPPGGGAGTDTQYF. The CDR3 bases are TGTGCCAGCAGCCCACCGGGCGGGGGGGCCGGGACAGATACGCAGTATTTT.

This chain uses TRBV18 with TRBJ2-2, with unresolved D. This CDR3 contains 15 residues. V was shortened by 0 bases and J by 1 base, with 6 bases between the two germline ends. CDR1 KGHSH and CDR2 LQKENI come from the germline V gene. The CDR3 reads CASSPPRQNTGELFF. CDR3 bases: TGTGCCAGCTCACCACCGAGACAGAACACCGGGGAGCTGTTTTTT.

This clonotype was counted a few times. The V call is TRBV20-1, the J call TRBJ1-5, with D possibly being TRBD1 (5 bases). This CDR3 is 14 amino acids long. Per the germline V gene, CDR1 is DFQATT and CDR2 is SNEGSKA (reference sequence). With 6 bases removed from V and 5 bases from J, the gap between germline ends came to 17 bases. CDR3 nucleotides: TGCAGTGCCCTGCGAGGGGTAGGAGATCAGCCCCAGCATTTT. This codes for CSALRGVGDQPQHF.

J is TRBJ1-5 and V is TRBV28; TRBD1 aligns across 7 bases. Germline lookup yields CDR1 MDHEN and CDR2 SYDVKM. V lost 5 bases to trimming and J lost 3 bases; unmatched junction nucleotides: 10. The CDR3 is 16 residues long. This chain's CDR3 is CASSMTTGTINQPQHF. CDR3 sequence (DNA): TGTGCCAGCAGTATGACGACAGGGACGATCAATCAGCCCCAGCATTTT.

This clonotype was observed once. A much bigger clone sits one base away, suggesting this may be a read error. The chain carries TRBV28 and TRBJ2-3; the D call may be TRBD1 or TRBD2 (6 bases each). The germline V gene has CDR1 MDHEN and CDR2 SYDVKM. The V end lost 3 bases, the J end lost 2 bases, and 21 bases lay between the germline ends. The CDR3 is 18 amino acids. The CDR3 DNA reads as TGTGCCAGCAGTTTCCCCCCCTCGGGGGCGGAGCCCACAGATACGCAGTATTTT. It translates to CASSFPPSGAEPTDTQYF.

V gene TRBV7-9 combines with J gene TRBJ2-2; D gene uncertain. V lost 0 bases and J 5 bases, leaving 7 bases between the germline ends. There are 14 residues in the CDR3. Germline V CDR1 and CDR2: SEHNR, FQNEAQ (reference sequence). As DNA, the CDR3 is TGTGCCAGCAGCTTAGCGGAGAAAACCGGGGAGCTGTTTTTT. This translates into CASSLAEKTGELFF.

CDR3 sequence (DNA): TGTGCCAGCAGTCCCCGGAAGGGGCAGCCCCAGCATTTT. Amino acid sequence: CASSPRKGQPQHF. V gene TRBV6-1 combines with J gene TRBJ1-5; D is perhaps TRBD1 (5 bases). The V end was cut by 5 bases, the J end by 7 bases, with 12 bases between. Germline V lookup: CDR1 MNHNS, CDR2 SASEGT. CDR3 size: 13 residues.

To note about this clonotype: With a much larger clone just one base away, this may be a read error. The chain recombines TRBV11-1 with TRBJ2-2; D gene unclear. Germline V gene sequence: CDR1 SGHAT, CDR2 FQDESV (reference sequence). The CDR3 length is 15 residues. V was shortened by 3 bases and J by 2 bases, with 10 bases between the two germline ends. The CDR3 DNA reads as TGTGCCAGCAGCTTCGGACGCCTTAACACCGGGGAGCTGTTTTTT. It codes for CASSFGRLNTGELFF.

The chain joins TRBV7-2 to TRBJ2-5, with D unresolved. The CDR3 is made up of 14 amino acids. V was trimmed by 4 bases and J by 2 bases, leaving 11 bases between them. Germline V gene sequence: CDR1 SGHTA, CDR2 FQGNSA. The CDR3 sequence is CASSYVSGQETQYF. In DNA, the CDR3 is TGTGCCAGCAGCTACGTCTCTGGACAAGAGACCCAGTACTTC.

In its sample, this clonotype was seen many times. The chain employs TRBV28 and TRBJ1-1, with D possibly TRBD1 on 5 matching bases. Per the germline V gene, CDR1 is MDHEN and CDR2 is SYDVKM. V was cut by 11 bases and J by 10 bases, with 17 bases left in between. The CDR3 spans 11 residues. CDR3 loop: CAGGLGQLAFF. DNA for the CDR3: TGTGCCGGGGGTCTGGGGCAGTTAGCTTTCTTT.

There are many counts of this clonotype. DNA of the CDR3: TGTGCCACCGCTGCCTACGAGCAGTACTTC. Translating it yields CATAAYEQYF. The gene calls are TRBV24-1 and TRBJ2-7; no reliable D call. CDR1 is KGHDR, CDR2 SFDVKD, per germline. V lost 9 bases to trimming and J lost 2 bases, with 4 bases between them. The length of the CDR3 is 10 residues.